This passage covers 9 T cell receptor beta chains from one sample sequenced in a study of blood T cell repertoires in COVID-19. Generated by immunoSEQ multiplex PCR, the TCRdb table keeps only in-frame clones and is missing some. The sample lists 140,000 or so clones; 84% were seen once. The sequenced sample was PBMCs or T cells enriched from blood (not recorded which). The source is a woman between 45 and 60 years old with acute COVID-19.

The genes are TRBV6-5 and TRBJ1-2; TRBD1 agrees at 7 bases. Losses at the gene ends were 0 bases for V and 4 bases for J; bases not matched to a gene: 5. The CDR3 sequence is 15 residues long. Germline CDR1 and CDR2: MNHEY and SVGAGI. CDR3 coding DNA: TGTGCCAGCAGTTACTCGATACAGGGGAGCTATGGCTACACCTTC. This encodes CASSYSIQGSYGYTF.

The rearrangement links TRBV29-1 to TRBJ1-1, with a tentative D call TRBD1 (5 bases). Germline V gene sequence: CDR1 SQVTM, CDR2 ANQGSEA. Trimming left V 5 bases short and J 1 base short, with 14 bases between. This CDR3 is built from 14 residues. CDR3 sequence: CSVFRQTSNTEAFF. The CDR3 DNA follows: TGCAGCGTTTTCCGACAGACATCGAACACTGAAGCTTTCTTT.

The V and J genes are TRBV14 and TRBJ2-1; D might be TRBD2 (5 bases). The length of the CDR3 is 15 residues. The germline V and J ends were trimmed by 4 bases and 6 bases, with 16 bases remaining between them. CDR1 is SGHDN, CDR2 FVKESK, per germline. The DNA of the CDR3 is TGTGCCAGCAGCCTATATAATAAACTAGTCAATGAGCAGTTCTTC. Translated: CASSLYNKLVNEQFF. Based on the CDR3 plus reference TRBV14 and TRBJ2-1, the full variable domain is EAGVTQFPSHSVIEKGQTVTLRCDPISGHDNLYWYRRVMGKEIKFLLHFVKESKQDESGMPNNRFLAERTGGTYSTLKVQPAELEDSGVYFCASSLYNKLVNEQFFGPGTRLTVL.

The V call is TRBV7-9, the J call TRBJ1-4, with D possibly matching TRBD1 (5 bases). The CDR3 sequence is 14 residues long. CDR1 and CDR2 from the germline V gene are SEHNR and FQNEAQ (reference sequence). Trimming left V 0 bases short and J 7 bases short, with 9 bases between. The CDR3, as DNA: TGTGCCAGCAGCTTAGCGGGACTGGGTGAAAAACTGTTTTTT. Translation: CASSLAGLGEKLFF.

This clone appeared a single time. CDR3 bases: TGTGCCAGCAGTGGAGCGGGAGGGATGTGGGAGACCCAGTACTTC. This sequence encodes CASSGAGGMWETQYF. The chain combines TRBV2 with TRBJ2-5; TRBD2 matches 10 bases. Germline V gives CDR1 SNHLY, CDR2 FYNNEI. J gave up 5 bases and V 4 bases, and 7 bases lay outside the gene matches. The CDR3 length is 15 residues.

This clone was detected a few times. The CDR3 DNA reads TGTGCCAGCAGCGCGGGGGGTGGTGACTATGGCTACACCTTC. It specifies CASSAGGGDYGYTF. The chain carries TRBV5-6 and TRBJ1-2, with D possibly being TRBD1 (5 bases). The V gene lost 4 bases and the J gene lost 3 bases, with 13 bases spanning the gap. This CDR3 has 14 amino acids. CDR1 SGHDT and CDR2 YYEEEE come from the germline V gene.

The rearrangement joins TRBV6-1 to TRBJ2-1; maybe TRBD1 (5 bases). CDR1 is MNHNS, CDR2 SASEGT, per germline. The CDR3 covers 11 residues. V lost 3 bases and J 13 bases, leaving 10 bases between the germline ends. DNA for the CDR3: TGTGCCAGCAGTGACGTCGGACAACAGTTCTTC. Translation gives CASSDVGQQFF.

This rearrangement joins TRBV30 to TRBJ2-3, with D perhaps TRBD1 (6 bases). Per the germline V gene, CDR1 is GTSNPN and CDR2 is SVGIG (reference sequence). CDR3 length equals 12 residues. Trimming pared 4 bases from V and 5 bases from J, leaving 10 bases between. The CDR3 loop is CAWNREKDTQYF. The CDR3 DNA sequence: TGTGCCTGGAACAGGGAGAAAGATACGCAGTATTTT.

The gene calls are TRBV7-8 and TRBJ2-5; weak D call: TRBD1 (6 bases). The germline V and J ends were trimmed by 5 bases and 5 bases, with 18 bases remaining between them. CDR3 length equals 15 residues. Germline V gene lookup returns CDR1 SGHVS and CDR2 FQNEAQ. DNA for the CDR3: TGTGCCAGCAGCCTCGGTTGGGGGCGCGGGGAGACCCAGTACTTC. Its translation: CASSLGWGRGETQYF.